The next 7 T cell receptor beta chains were all read from a single sample in a study of OX40 agonist ivuxolimab in advanced cancers. TCRdb's table, derived via immunoSEQ multiplex PCR, lists solely in-frame clones and lacks some. This table has 85,000 to 90,000 clones, approximately 89% appearing once. The sequences come from CD4+ or CD8+ T cells sorted from blood, collected in a trial of the OX40 agonist ivuxolimab. The receptor source for this set is an adult with an advanced solid tumor such as melanoma, head and neck, liver or kidney cancer.

CDR3 sequence reads: CASSRPGLAGGRMGQFF. The CDR3 DNA is TGTGCCAGCAGCCGACCGGGACTAGCGGGAGGAAGAATGGGGCAGTTCTTC. This chain links TRBV27 with TRBJ2-1; 15 bases are shared with TRBD2. V lost 6 bases to trimming and J lost 12 bases; unmatched junction nucleotides: 15. This CDR3 is 17 amino acids long. Germline V lookup: CDR1 MNHEY, CDR2 SMNVEV (reference sequence).

The chain employs TRBV28 and TRBJ1-1; D gene ambiguous. V was cut by 3 bases and J by 7 bases, with 6 bases left in between. Germline CDR1 reads MDHEN; CDR2 reads SYDVKM. This CDR3 comprises 11 residues. The CDR3 DNA follows: TGTGCCAGCAGTTTGGGTATTGAAGCTTTCTTT. Its translation: CASSLGIEAFF. The whole variable domain, remainder taken from reference TRBV28 and TRBJ1-1, is DVKVTQSSRYLVKRTGEKVFLECVQDMDHENMFWYRQDPGLGLRLIYFSYDVKMKEKGDIPEGYSVSREKKERFSLILESASTNQTSMYLCASSLGIEAFFGQGTRLTVV.

The rearrangement links TRBV7-2 to TRBJ2-7; 7 bases match TRBD1. CDR1 SGHTA and CDR2 FQGNSA come from the germline V gene. The CDR3 covers 14 residues. V was pared by 3 bases and J by 3 bases, with 5 bases of the junction left unmatched. CDR3 sequence (DNA): TGTGCCAGCAGCTTTAGAGGGGGCGACTACGAGCAGTACTTC. Translating gives CASSFRGGDYEQYF.

V is TRBV5-1 and J is TRBJ1-1, with D perhaps TRBD1 (6 bases). V dropped 3 bases and J dropped 5 bases, with 11 bases sitting between them. There are 13 residues in the CDR3. Germline lookup yields CDR1 SGHRS and CDR2 YFSETQ. CDR3 sequence reads: CASSSQRGTEAFF. The CDR3 DNA follows: TGCGCCAGCAGCTCTCAAAGGGGGACTGAAGCTTTCTTT.

This chain connects TRBV14 to TRBJ1-1; D not resolved. CDR1 and CDR2 from the germline V gene are SGHDN and FVKESK. This CDR3 is built from 12 residues. With 2 bases removed from V and 4 bases from J, the gap between germline ends came to 5 bases. CDR3 residues: CASSQLGTEAFF. The CDR3 DNA reads as TGTGCCAGCAGCCAATTAGGCACTGAAGCTTTCTTT.

The V and J genes are TRBV2 and TRBJ1-1; 7 positions agree with TRBD1. V shed 6 bases and J 3 bases; nucleotides not matched to a gene: 4. Germline V gene sequence: CDR1 SNHLY, CDR2 FYNNEI. This CDR3 has 13 residues. The CDR3 sequence: CASRTGRDTEAFF. CDR3 nucleotides: TGTGCCAGCAGGACAGGGCGGGACACTGAAGCTTTCTTT.

V and J are TRBV28 and TRBJ1-1; 9 nucleotides line up with TRBD1. The germline V gene encodes CDR1 MDHEN and CDR2 SYDVKM. V gave up 0 bases and J gave up 5 bases; unmatched junction bases: 4. The CDR3 covers 15 residues. CDR3 loop: CASSLWGQGATEAFF. The CDR3 nucleotides read TGTGCCAGCAGTTTATGGGGACAGGGAGCGACTGAAGCTTTCTTT.